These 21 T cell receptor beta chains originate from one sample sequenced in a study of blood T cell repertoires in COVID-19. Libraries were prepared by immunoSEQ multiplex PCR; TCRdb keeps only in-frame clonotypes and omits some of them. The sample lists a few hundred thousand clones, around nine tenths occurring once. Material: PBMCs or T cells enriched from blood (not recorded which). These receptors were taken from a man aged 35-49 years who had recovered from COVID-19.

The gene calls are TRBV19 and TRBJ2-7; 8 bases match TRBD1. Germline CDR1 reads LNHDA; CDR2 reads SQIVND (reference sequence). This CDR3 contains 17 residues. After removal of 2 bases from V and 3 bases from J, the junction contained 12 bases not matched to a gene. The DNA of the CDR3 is TGTGCCAGTAGTATAAGCTTTGGGAGGACAGGGATCTACGAGCAGTACTTC. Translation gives CASSISFGRTGIYEQYF.

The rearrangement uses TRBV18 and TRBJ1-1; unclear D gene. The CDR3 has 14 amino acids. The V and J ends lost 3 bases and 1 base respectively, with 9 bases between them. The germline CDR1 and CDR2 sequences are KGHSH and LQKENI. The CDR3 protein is CASSPLQENTEAFF. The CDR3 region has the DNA TGTGCCAGCTCACCCCTTCAGGAGAACACTGAAGCTTTCTTT.

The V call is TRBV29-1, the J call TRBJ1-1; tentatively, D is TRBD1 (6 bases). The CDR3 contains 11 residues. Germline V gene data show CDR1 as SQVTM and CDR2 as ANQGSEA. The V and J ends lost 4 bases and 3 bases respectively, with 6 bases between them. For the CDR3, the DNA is TGCAGCGTTGGACAGGACACTGAAGCTTTCTTT. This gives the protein CSVGQDTEAFF.

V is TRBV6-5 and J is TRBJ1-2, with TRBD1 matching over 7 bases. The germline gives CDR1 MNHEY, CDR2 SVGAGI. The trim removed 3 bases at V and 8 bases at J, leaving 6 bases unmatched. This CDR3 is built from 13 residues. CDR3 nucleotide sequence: TGTGCCAGCAGTTATCGACAGGGACGCGGCTACACCTTC. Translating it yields CASSYRQGRGYTF.

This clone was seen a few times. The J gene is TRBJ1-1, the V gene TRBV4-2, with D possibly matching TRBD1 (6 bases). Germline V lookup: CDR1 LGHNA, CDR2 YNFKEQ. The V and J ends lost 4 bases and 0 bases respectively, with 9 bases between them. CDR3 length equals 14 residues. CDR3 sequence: CASSLTGMNTEAFF. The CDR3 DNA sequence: TGTGCCAGCAGCCTGACAGGCATGAACACTGAAGCTTTCTTT.

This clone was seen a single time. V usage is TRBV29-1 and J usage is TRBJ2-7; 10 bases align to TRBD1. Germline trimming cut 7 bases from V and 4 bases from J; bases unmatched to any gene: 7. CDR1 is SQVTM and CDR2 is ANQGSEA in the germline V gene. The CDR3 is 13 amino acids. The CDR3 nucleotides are TGCAGCGCTTGGGGACAGGGGTCGTACGAGCAGTACTTC. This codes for CSAWGQGSYEQYF.

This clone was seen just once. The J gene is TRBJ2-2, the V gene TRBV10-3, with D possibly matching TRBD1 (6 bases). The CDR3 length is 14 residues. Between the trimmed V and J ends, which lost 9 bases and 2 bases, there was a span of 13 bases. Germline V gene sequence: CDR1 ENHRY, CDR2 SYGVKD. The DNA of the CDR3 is TGTGCCATTAGGACAGACAAAAACACCGGGGAGCTGTTTTTT. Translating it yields CAIRTDKNTGELFF.

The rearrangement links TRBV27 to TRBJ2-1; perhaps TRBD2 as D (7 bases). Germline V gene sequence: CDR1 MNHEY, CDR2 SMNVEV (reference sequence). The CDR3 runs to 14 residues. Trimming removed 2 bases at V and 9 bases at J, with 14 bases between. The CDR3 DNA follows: TGTGCCAGCAGTTTAAGGGGGGGTATTAGTGAGCAGTTCTTC. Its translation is CASSLRGGISEQFF.

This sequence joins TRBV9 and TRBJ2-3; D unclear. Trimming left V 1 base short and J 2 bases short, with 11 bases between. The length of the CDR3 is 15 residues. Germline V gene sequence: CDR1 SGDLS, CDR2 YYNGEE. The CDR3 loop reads CASSVTAAATDTQYF. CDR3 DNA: TGTGCCAGCAGCGTAACGGCGGCGGCCACAGATACGCAGTATTTT.

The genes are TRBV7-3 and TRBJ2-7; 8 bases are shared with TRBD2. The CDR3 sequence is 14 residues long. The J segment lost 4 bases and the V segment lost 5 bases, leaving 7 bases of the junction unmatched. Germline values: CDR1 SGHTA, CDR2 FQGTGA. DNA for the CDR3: TGTGCCAGCAGCGGCCATAGCGGGATTTACGAGCAGTACTTC. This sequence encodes CASSGHSGIYEQYF.

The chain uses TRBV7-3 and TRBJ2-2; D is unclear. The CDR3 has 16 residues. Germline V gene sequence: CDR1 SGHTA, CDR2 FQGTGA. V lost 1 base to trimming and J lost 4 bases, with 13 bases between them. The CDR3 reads CASSLNPAPSTGELFF. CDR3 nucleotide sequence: TGTGCCAGCAGCTTAAACCCAGCGCCAAGCACCGGGGAGCTGTTTTTT.

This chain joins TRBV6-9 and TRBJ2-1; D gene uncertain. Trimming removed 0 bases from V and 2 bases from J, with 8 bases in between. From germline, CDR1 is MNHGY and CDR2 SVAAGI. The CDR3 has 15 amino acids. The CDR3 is CASSYSLSTYNEQFF. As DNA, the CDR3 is TGTGCCAGCAGTTATTCACTCTCTACCTACAATGAGCAGTTCTTC.

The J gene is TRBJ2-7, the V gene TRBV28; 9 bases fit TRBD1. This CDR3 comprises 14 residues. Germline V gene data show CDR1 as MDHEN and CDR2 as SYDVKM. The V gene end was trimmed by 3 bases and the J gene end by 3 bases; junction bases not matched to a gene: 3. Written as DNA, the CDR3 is TGTGCCAGCAGTTTGGAGGGACAGGGCTACGAGCAGTACTTC. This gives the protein CASSLEGQGYEQYF.

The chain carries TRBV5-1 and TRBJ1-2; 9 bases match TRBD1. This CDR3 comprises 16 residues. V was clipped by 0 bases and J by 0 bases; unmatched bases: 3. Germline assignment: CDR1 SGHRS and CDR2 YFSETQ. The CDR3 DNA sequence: TGCGCCAGCAGCTTGGAGGGGACAGGGTCTAACTATGGCTACACCTTC. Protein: CASSLEGTGSNYGYTF.

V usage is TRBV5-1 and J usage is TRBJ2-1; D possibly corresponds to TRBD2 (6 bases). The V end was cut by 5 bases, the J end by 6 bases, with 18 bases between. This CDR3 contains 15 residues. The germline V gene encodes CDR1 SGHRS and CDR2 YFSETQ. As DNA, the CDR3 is TGCGCCAGCAGGTATTCCGGGACTGCAACCAATGAGCAGTTCTTC. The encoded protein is CASRYSGTATNEQFF.

The CDR3 protein is CATHSSTDTQYF. The CDR3 bases are TGTGCCACCCACTCTAGCACAGATACGCAGTATTTT. The chain is built from TRBV6-5 and TRBJ2-3; D unresolved. The CDR3 runs 12 residues. Germline-derived CDR1 and CDR2 are MNHEY and SVGAGI. The V end lost 10 bases, the J end lost 0 bases, and 8 bases lay between the germline ends.

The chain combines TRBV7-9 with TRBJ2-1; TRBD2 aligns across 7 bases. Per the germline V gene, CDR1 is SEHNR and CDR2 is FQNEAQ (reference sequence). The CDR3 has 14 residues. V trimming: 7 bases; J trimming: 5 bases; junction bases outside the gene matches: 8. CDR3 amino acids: CASKDGAGDNEQFF. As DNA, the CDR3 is TGTGCCAGCAAGGACGGGGCGGGGGACAATGAGCAGTTCTTC.

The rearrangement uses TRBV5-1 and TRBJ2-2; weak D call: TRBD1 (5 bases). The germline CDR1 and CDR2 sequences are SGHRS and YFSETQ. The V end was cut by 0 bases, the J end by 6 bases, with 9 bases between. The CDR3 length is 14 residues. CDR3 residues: CASSLEDISGELFF. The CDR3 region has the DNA TGCGCCAGCAGCTTGGAGGACATCTCCGGGGAGCTGTTTTTT. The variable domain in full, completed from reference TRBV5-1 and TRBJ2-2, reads KAGVTQTPRYLIKTRGQQVTLSCSPISGHRSVSWYQQTPGQGLQFLFEYFSETQRNKGNFPGRFSGRQFSNSRSEMNVSTLELGDSALYLCASSLEDISGELFFGEGSRLTVL.

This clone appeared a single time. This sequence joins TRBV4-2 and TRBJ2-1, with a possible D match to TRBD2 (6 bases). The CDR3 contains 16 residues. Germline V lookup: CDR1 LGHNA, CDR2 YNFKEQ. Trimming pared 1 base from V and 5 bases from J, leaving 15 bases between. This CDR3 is CASSQVGTPPDNEQFF. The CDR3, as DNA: TGTGCCAGCAGCCAAGTCGGGACTCCCCCGGACAATGAGCAGTTCTTC.

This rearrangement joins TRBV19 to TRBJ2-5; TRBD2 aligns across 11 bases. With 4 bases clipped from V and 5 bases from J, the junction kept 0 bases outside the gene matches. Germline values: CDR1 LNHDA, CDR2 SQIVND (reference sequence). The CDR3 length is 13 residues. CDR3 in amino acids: CASSRLAGETQYF. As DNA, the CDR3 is TGTGCCAGTAGTAGACTAGCGGGGGAGACCCAGTACTTC.

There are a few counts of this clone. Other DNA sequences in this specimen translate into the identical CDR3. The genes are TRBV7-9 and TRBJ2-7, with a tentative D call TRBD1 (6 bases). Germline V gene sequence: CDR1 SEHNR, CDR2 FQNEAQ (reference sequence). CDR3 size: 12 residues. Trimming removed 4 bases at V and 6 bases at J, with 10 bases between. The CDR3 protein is CASSSTGSEQYF. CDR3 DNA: TGTGCCAGCAGCTCGACAGGTAGCGAGCAGTACTTC.